The 6 T cell receptor beta chains below all came from one sample that was sequenced in a study of cytomegalovirus exposure and HLA in healthy donors. Amplification used 60 Vbeta primers and 13 Jbeta primers. Profiled with immunoSEQ multiplex PCR; TCRdb holds only in-frame clones, not every one. In the table there are some 140,000 clones, roughly 73% of which are singletons. Sequencing was performed on PBMCs. These TCRs come from a woman in her thirties or forties in good health and CMV-seronegative.

V usage is TRBV18 and J usage is TRBJ2-2, with 7 bases aligning to TRBD2. V trimming: 5 bases; J trimming: 1 base; junction bases outside the gene matches: 7. This CDR3 contains 16 residues. Looked up from germline, CDR1 is KGHSH and CDR2 is LQKENI. The chain's CDR3 is CASSIPGGRNTGELFF. CDR3 DNA: TGTGCCAGCTCAATCCCGGGGGGACGGAACACCGGGGAGCTGTTTTTT.

This chain connects TRBV5-6 to TRBJ1-6; no definite D call. With 4 bases removed from V and 6 bases from J, the gap between germline ends came to 17 bases. This CDR3 has 16 residues. The germline V gene has CDR1 SGHDT and CDR2 YYEEEE. DNA for the CDR3: TGTGCCAGCAGCCGTGGGTTGGGAGTTTCTAATTCACCCCTCCACTTT. This codes for CASSRGLGVSNSPLHF.

V is TRBV7-9 and J is TRBJ2-3, with a possible D match to TRBD2 (6 bases). This CDR3 comprises 16 residues. V lost 5 bases and J lost 0, with 15 bases in between. In germline, CDR1 is SEHNR, CDR2 FQNEAQ (reference sequence). CDR3 in amino acids: CASSPGGGASTDTQYF. In DNA form, the CDR3 reads TGTGCCAGCAGCCCCGGGGGAGGTGCTAGCACAGATACGCAGTATTTT.

The V call is TRBV5-4, the J call TRBJ1-4; D ambiguous. The CDR3 has 15 residues. Per the germline V gene, CDR1 is SGHNT and CDR2 is YYREEE (reference sequence). V was clipped by 0 bases and J by 0 bases, with 6 bases between them. CDR3 DNA sequence: TGTGCCAGCAGCTTGGAAGTAGCAACTAATGAAAAACTGTTTTTT. It specifies CASSLEVATNEKLFF.

The table lists this clone with a few counts. CDR3 in DNA: TGTGCCAGCAGCTTAGAGGCTAGCGGGAGGGATGAGCAGTTCTTC. Amino acids: CASSLEASGRDEQFF. The V call is TRBV7-6, the J call TRBJ2-1; TRBD2 aligns across 12 bases. This CDR3 comprises 15 residues. Germline loops: CDR1 SGHVS, CDR2 FNYEAQ. Trimming removed 1 base from V and 8 bases from J; junction bases left unmatched: 3.

This sequence joins TRBV11-3 and TRBJ2-2, with D perhaps matching TRBD1 (5 bases). Trimming took 4 bases from V and 1 from J, leaving 13 bases between them. Germline V gene data show CDR1 as SGHNT and CDR2 as YENEEA. The CDR3 contains 16 residues. CDR3 sequence (DNA): TGTGCCAGCAGCTCCCCACCCGACAGGAACACCGGGGAGCTGTTTTTT. Residues: CASSSPPDRNTGELFF. Together with reference TRBV11-3 and TRBJ2-2, the CDR3 gives the full variable domain: EAGVVQSPRYKIIEKKQPVAFWCNPISGHNTLYWYLQNLGQGPELLIRYENEEAVDDSQLPKDRFSAERLKGVDSTLKIQPAELGDSAVYLCASSSPPDRNTGELFFGEGSRLTVL.